The 32 T cell receptor beta chains reported below all come from one sample, sequenced in a study of control samples from healthy donors and cancer patients. Profiled with immunoSEQ multiplex PCR; TCRdb holds only in-frame clones, not every one. The data hold under 85,000 clones, with 75% to 90% observed a single time. The sample taken for sequencing was PBMCs. These receptors originate from a woman aged 45-65 years with lung cancer.

The chain has TRBV28 and TRBJ1-2, with unresolved D. CDR1 is MDHEN and CDR2 is SYDVKM in the germline V gene. V lost 4 bases to trimming and J lost 4 bases, with 4 bases between them. CDR3 length equals 11 residues. CDR3 amino acids: CASSYFYGYTF. In DNA, the CDR3 is TGTGCCAGCAGTTATTTCTATGGCTACACCTTC.

The chain carries TRBV30 and TRBJ1-1, with 9 bases fitting TRBD1. Germline loops: CDR1 GTSNPN, CDR2 SVGIG (reference sequence). This CDR3 region has 14 residues. With 2 bases clipped from V and 1 base from J, the junction kept 2 bases outside the gene matches. CDR3 sequence (DNA): TGTGCCTGGAGTAGGGGACAGGGGAACACTGAAGCTTTCTTT. Its protein product is CAWSRGQGNTEAFF.

The chain combines TRBV19 with TRBJ2-7; D might be TRBD1 (6 bases). The germline V and J ends were trimmed by 5 bases and 6 bases, with 20 bases remaining between them. The CDR3 covers 15 residues. Germline V gene sequence: CDR1 LNHDA, CDR2 SQIVND (reference sequence). This chain's CDR3 is CASSLGGHRVVEQYF. The DNA of the CDR3 is TGTGCCAGTAGTCTTGGGGGACACCGGGTCGTCGAGCAGTACTTC.

The chain combines TRBV9 with TRBJ2-2; D possibly corresponds to TRBD1 (5 bases). The germline CDR1 and CDR2 sequences are SGDLS and YYNGEE. Deletions cut 4 bases from V and 5 bases from J, with 12 bases between. The CDR3 loop spans 14 amino acids. CDR3 region: CASSPGKETGELFF. The CDR3 DNA is TGTGCCAGCAGCCCAGGGAAGGAAACCGGGGAGCTGTTTTTT.

This chain connects TRBV6-5 to TRBJ1-5; possible D gene TRBD1, 6 bases. V dropped 2 bases and J dropped 3 bases, with 8 bases sitting between them. The germline CDR1 and CDR2 sequences are MNHEY and SVGAGI. The CDR3 has 14 amino acids. CDR3 DNA sequence: TGTGCCAGCAGTTACAGGGGGTACAATCAGCCCCAGCATTTT. It encodes CASSYRGYNQPQHF.

V is TRBV4-2 and J is TRBJ2-5; D is possibly TRBD2 (6 bases). The CDR3 extends over 15 amino acids. V was clipped by 5 bases and J by 2 bases, with 15 bases between them. From germline, CDR1 is LGHNA and CDR2 YNFKEQ. CDR3 amino acids: CASSVPGLLQETQYF. CDR3 sequence (DNA): TGTGCCAGCAGCGTGCCGGGACTCCTACAAGAGACCCAGTACTTC.

The rearrangement links TRBV5-1 to TRBJ2-5; 11 bases agree with TRBD2. This CDR3 is 15 amino acids long. V was pared by 0 bases and J by 6 bases, with 4 bases of the junction left unmatched. Germline CDR1 SGHRS, CDR2 YFSETQ. CDR3 residues: CASSLVTSGAKTQYF. CDR3 bases: TGCGCCAGCAGCTTGGTGACTAGCGGGGCGAAGACCCAGTACTTC.

V usage is TRBV28 and J usage is TRBJ1-6, with D hard to call. The V gene's germline CDR1 is MDHEN and CDR2 SYDVKM. The CDR3 sequence is 11 residues long. V was shortened by 5 bases and J by 13 bases, with 9 bases between the two germline ends. The CDR3 nucleotides read TGTGCCAGCAGTCAATATACCCCCCTCCACTTT. Encoded protein: CASSQYTPLHF.

The CDR3 DNA reads TGTGCCAGCAGCCAGGCCCGGGACAGGGGGCTGTCTTTCTTT. It encodes CASSQARDRGLSFF. The chain combines TRBV28 with TRBJ1-1; 12 nucleotides agree with TRBD1. The CDR3 consists of 14 residues. Germline V gene sequence: CDR1 MDHEN, CDR2 SYDVKM. With V trimmed by 6 bases and J by 12 bases, 11 bases remained unmatched.

This clone was detected a few times. The V gene is TRBV7-2, the J gene TRBJ2-1, with 8 positions matching TRBD2. The CDR3 consists of 13 residues. V dropped 5 bases and J dropped 8; count of bases not matched to a gene: 5. Per germline, CDR1 SGHTA and CDR2 FQGNSA. The DNA for the CDR3 is TGTGCCAGCAGCCCGTGGACTAGCTATGAGCAGTTCTTC. Residues: CASSPWTSYEQFF.

This chain connects TRBV5-1 to TRBJ1-1; tentatively, D is TRBD1 (6 bases). The germline V and J ends were trimmed by 4 bases and 1 base, with 8 bases remaining between them. Per germline, CDR1 SGHRS and CDR2 YFSETQ. The CDR3 spans 13 residues. The CDR3 here is CASSIQGNTEAFF. DNA of the CDR3: TGCGCCAGCAGCATACAGGGGAACACTGAAGCTTTCTTT.

This clone is medium-sized by share. The CDR3, as DNA: TGTGCCAGCAGCATCGGACAGTCCGGCGGCTATGGCTACACCTTC. Translation: CASSIGQSGGYGYTF. This rearrangement joins TRBV7-9 to TRBJ1-2; D is possibly TRBD1 (6 bases). The CDR3 sequence is 15 residues long. Germline V gene sequence: CDR1 SEHNR, CDR2 FQNEAQ (reference sequence). Deletions cut 5 bases from V and 4 bases from J, with 17 bases between.

V and J are TRBV5-6 and TRBJ2-5; D unclear. The CDR3 has 15 residues. Germline CDR1 is SGHDT and CDR2 is YYEEEE. The V and J ends lost 4 bases and 5 bases respectively, with 18 bases between them. DNA of the CDR3: TGTGCCAGCAGCACATTCAACGCCCTGGGGGAGACCCAGTACTTC. This codes for CASSTFNALGETQYF.

The rearrangement links TRBV19 to TRBJ2-7; D may be TRBD2 (6 bases). V shed 5 bases and J shed 2 bases, with 19 bases lying between them. Germline lookup yields CDR1 LNHDA and CDR2 SQIVND (reference sequence). The CDR3 sequence is 16 residues long. DNA for the CDR3: TGTGCCAGTAGTCGCTCTGCCGGCGGGACCCCCTACGAGCAGTACTTC. Translation gives CASSRSAGGTPYEQYF.

The chain links TRBV7-9 to TRBJ1-3, with no clear D. The V and J ends lost 5 bases and 1 base respectively, with 9 bases between them. Germline assignment: CDR1 SEHNR and CDR2 FQNEAQ (reference sequence). This CDR3 contains 14 residues. CDR3 DNA sequence: TGTGCCAGCAGCGGTGAACAATCTGGAAACACCATATATTTT. Translation gives CASSGEQSGNTIYF.

The V gene is TRBV11-1, the J gene TRBJ1-1; no clear D. V was shortened by 2 bases and J by 1 base, with 11 bases between the two germline ends. Looked up from germline, CDR1 is SGHAT and CDR2 is FQDESV (reference sequence). This CDR3 is built from 15 residues. The CDR3 loop is CASSLRSSQNTEAFF. CDR3 nucleotide sequence: TGTGCCAGCAGCTTAAGGAGTTCACAGAACACTGAAGCTTTCTTT. Complete variable domain (other parts from reference TRBV11-1 and TRBJ1-1): EAEVAQSPRYKITEKSQAVAFWCDPISGHATLYWYRQILGQGPELLVQFQDESVVDDSQLPKDRFSAERLKGVDSTLKIQPAELGDSAMYLCASSLRSSQNTEAFFGQGTRLTVV.

The rearrangement joins TRBV27 to TRBJ1-3; D remains unclear. V gave up 10 bases and J gave up 4 bases, with 8 bases separating them. The CDR3 is 11 residues long. Germline V CDR1 and CDR2: MNHEY, SMNVEV (reference sequence). The CDR3 DNA sequence: TGTGCCACCCGGCTGGGAAACACCATATATTTT. Translated, it gives CATRLGNTIYF.

The CDR3 reads CASSLRGEGTEAFF. DNA for the CDR3: TGTGCCAGCAGTTTACGAGGGGAAGGGACTGAAGCTTTCTTT. This sequence joins TRBV27 and TRBJ1-1; TRBD1 might be the D (5 bases). Germline assignment: CDR1 MNHEY and CDR2 SMNVEV (reference sequence). The CDR3 has 14 amino acids. With 2 bases removed from V and 5 bases from J, the gap between germline ends came to 12 bases.

CDR3 sequence reads: CASSLAGSNYGYTF. In nucleotides, the CDR3 is TGTGCCAGCAGCTTAGCGGGTTCTAACTATGGCTACACCTTC. The chain links TRBV7-8 to TRBJ1-2; D not certain. From germline, CDR1 is SGHVS and CDR2 FQNEAQ. The CDR3 length is 14 residues. V was trimmed by 0 bases and J by 0 bases, leaving 5 bases between them.

The genes are TRBV18 and TRBJ1-3; 11 positions agree with TRBD1. Germline V lookup: CDR1 KGHSH, CDR2 LQKENI. The CDR3 consists of 18 residues. Germline trimming cut 2 bases from V and 2 bases from J; bases unmatched to any gene: 8. The chain's CDR3 is CASSPSPGQGGAGNTIYF. Written as DNA, the CDR3 is TGTGCCAGCTCACCATCCCCGGGACAGGGGGGCGCTGGAAACACCATATATTTT.

The chain carries TRBV24-1 and TRBJ1-5; D gene ambiguous. Germline loops: CDR1 KGHDR, CDR2 SFDVKD. This CDR3 region has 12 residues. The V and J ends lost 3 bases and 8 bases respectively, with 7 bases between them. CDR3 sequence (DNA): TGTGCCACCAGTGATGACGGGGAGCCCCAGCATTTT. Amino acids: CATSDDGEPQHF.

The chain carries TRBV18 and TRBJ1-3; D might be TRBD1 (5 bases). Trimming took 3 bases from V and 3 from J, leaving 15 bases between them. Germline V CDR1 and CDR2: KGHSH, LQKENI. The CDR3 is 16 amino acids. For the CDR3, the DNA is TGTGCCAGCTCACCTTTACGGGGGAGTAATGGAAACACCATATATTTT. It encodes CASSPLRGSNGNTIYF.

The gene calls are TRBV3-1 (or the pseudogene TRBV3-2) and TRBJ1-1; a possible D gene is TRBD1 (5 bases). CDR3 size: 14 residues. Germline V gives CDR1 LGHDT, CDR2 YNNKEL (reference sequence). V was shortened by 5 bases and J by 3 bases, with 13 bases between the two germline ends. CDR3: CASSYGGIYTEAFF. The CDR3 DNA reads TGTGCCAGCAGCTACGGGGGGATTTACACTGAAGCTTTCTTT.

The V and J genes are TRBV12-3 or TRBV12-4 and TRBJ1-1; D remains ambiguous. CDR3 length: 11 amino acids. Trimming took off 7 bases at V and 4 bases at J, with 7 bases between the two ends. CDR3 loop: CASTWRTEAFF. The CDR3 nucleotides are TGTGCCAGCACCTGGCGCACTGAAGCTTTCTTT.

The V call is TRBV24-1, the J call TRBJ2-3; 9 bases match TRBD1. Germline CDR1 is KGHDR and CDR2 is SFDVKD. Trimming removed 4 bases from V and 5 bases from J; junction bases left unmatched: 6. The CDR3 covers 15 residues. The CDR3 DNA follows: TGTGCCACCAGTGAACAACAGGGGGCTATAGATACGCAGTATTTT. As protein: CATSEQQGAIDTQYF.

There are a few counts of this clone. The chain employs TRBV9 and TRBJ1-4; weak D call: TRBD1 (6 bases). The CDR3 runs to 17 residues. The V end lost 4 bases, the J end lost 5 bases, and 21 bases lay between the germline ends. The germline V gene encodes CDR1 SGDLS and CDR2 YYNGEE. CDR3 bases: TGTGCCAGCAGCCTCCTTGGGGGGGGCGAAGGGAATGAAAAACTGTTTTTT. This codes for CASSLLGGGEGNEKLFF.

V usage is TRBV3-1 (or the pseudogene TRBV3-2) and J usage is TRBJ1-2; no reliable D call. V lost 0 bases and J lost 5, with 7 bases in between. CDR1 is LGHDT and CDR2 is YNNKEL in the germline V gene (reference sequence). The CDR3 loop spans 13 amino acids. CDR3 sequence: CASSQDKAYGYTF. Written as DNA, the CDR3 is TGTGCCAGCAGCCAAGACAAGGCTTATGGCTACACCTTC.

The genes are TRBV4-3 and TRBJ1-2, with D perhaps TRBD1 (5 bases). Germline V lookup: CDR1 LGHNA, CDR2 YSLEER. The length of the CDR3 is 14 residues. Trimming stripped 4 bases from V and 2 bases from J, with 11 bases between. CDR3 sequence reads: CASSPARGNYGYTF. For the CDR3, the DNA is TGCGCCAGCAGCCCGGCCCGGGGCAACTATGGCTACACCTTC.

The chain is built from TRBV2 and TRBJ2-7, with unresolved D. Trimming removed 3 bases at V and 1 base at J, with 10 bases between. From germline, CDR1 is SNHLY and CDR2 FYNNEI. CDR3 length: 14 residues. The CDR3 spells CASSDQRFSYEQYF. The CDR3 DNA reads TGTGCCAGCAGTGATCAGAGGTTTTCCTACGAGCAGTACTTC.

The chain is built from TRBV9 and TRBJ1-1; TRBD1 agrees at 7 bases. V was clipped by 2 bases and J by 1 base; unmatched bases: 5. From germline, CDR1 is SGDLS and CDR2 YYNGEE. The CDR3 has 15 residues. As DNA, the CDR3 is TGTGCCAGCAGCGTCGGCGGGGACAGGAACACTGAAGCTTTCTTT. This gives the protein CASSVGGDRNTEAFF.

The chain carries TRBV28 and TRBJ2-7, with TRBD1 as a possible D gene (6 bases). Germline V gene sequence: CDR1 MDHEN, CDR2 SYDVKM. V lost 2 bases and J 3 bases, leaving 17 bases between the germline ends. CDR3 length: 16 residues. DNA for the CDR3: TGTGCCAGCAGTTTAAGGTTAACAGGGTTTGGCTACGAGCAGTACTTC. Translation gives CASSLRLTGFGYEQYF.

This clone was seen just once. The chain is built from TRBV19 and TRBJ2-1, with D possibly matching TRBD2 (5 bases). Trimming shortened V by 3 bases and J by 0 bases, and 6 bases separated the two germline ends. The CDR3 runs 14 residues. The germline V gene encodes CDR1 LNHDA and CDR2 SQIVND (reference sequence). The chain's CDR3 is CASSIRGSYNEQFF. The CDR3 coding sequence is TGTGCCAGTAGTATCCGGGGCTCCTACAATGAGCAGTTCTTC. Full variable domain (remainder filled in from reference TRBV19 and TRBJ2-1): DGGITQSPKYLFRKEGQNVTLSCEQNLNHDAMYWYRQDPGQGLRLIYYSQIVNDFQKGDIAEGYSVSREKKESFPLTVTSAQKNPTAFYLCASSIRGSYNEQFFGPGTRLTVL.